The 3 T cell receptor beta chains presented below share a single source sample, sequenced in a study of T cells expressing NK-cell markers. TCRdb reprocessed the 5' RACE reads, with one entry per CDR3 protein and no DNA. This table holds about 150,000 distinct CDR3 sequences. The sequenced material came from blood T cells: a sorted CD56 or NKG2C T cell subset, CD4+ or CD8+ T cells, or bulk PBMC T cells (not recorded which). Every receptor here comes from a woman aged 45 to 65 in good health.

The rearrangement links TRBV5-1 to TRBJ2-1; TCRdb's D call of TRBD2 is untestable without DNA. The CDR3 runs 16 residues. Germline V gives CDR1 SGHRS, CDR2 YFSETQ. The chain's CDR3 is CASSPGTSGYYNEQFF.

V is TRBV25-1 and J is TRBJ2-6. CDR3 length equals 17 residues. Germline lookup yields CDR1 MGHDK and CDR2 SYGVNS. Here the CDR3 reads CASSEWGQGSGANVLTF.

The genes are TRBV7-2 and TRBJ1-5. CDR1 and CDR2 (germline): SGHTA, FQGNSA. The CDR3 runs 15 residues. The CDR3 is CASSLSWMSNQPQHF.